The 7 T cell receptor beta chains presented below share a single source sample, sequenced in a study of shared clonotypes between healthy human individuals. Naive-designated CD8 cells lacked CD45RO, were positively enriched for CCR7, and omitted terminally differentiated effector memory CD45RA+ cells. The assay was immunoSEQ multiplex PCR, and TCRdb's table has in-frame clones only and misses some. The table shows hundreds of thousands of clones, with roughly nine tenths occurring only once. Sequencing input: naive CD8+ T cells sorted from blood. The receptors come from a man aged 25-45 years in good health.

CDR3 region: CASSLYGSLSTDTQYF. The CDR3 DNA reads as TGTGCCAGCAGTTTATACGGCAGTCTCAGCACAGATACGCAGTATTTT. The chain is built from TRBV6-4 and TRBJ2-3; D is unresolved. V gave up 5 bases and J gave up 0 bases, with 15 bases separating them. Germline CDR1 MRHNA, CDR2 SNTAGT. This CDR3 has 16 residues.

J is TRBJ1-2 and V is TRBV14; D gene uncertain. Trimming stripped 1 base from V and 2 bases from J, with 17 bases between. CDR3 size: 17 residues. Looked up from germline, CDR1 is SGHDN and CDR2 is FVKESK. The CDR3 reads CASSQVGWGNTNYGYTF. The CDR3 nucleotides read TGTGCCAGCAGCCAAGTTGGATGGGGTAACACCAACTATGGCTACACCTTC.

V and J are TRBV7-6 and TRBJ2-7; TRBD2 might be the D (5 bases). CDR1 and CDR2 (germline): SGHVS, FNYEAQ. V was pared by 5 bases and J by 2 bases, with 13 bases between. The CDR3 is 14 amino acids. The CDR3 protein is CASSPGSSAYEQYF. CDR3 coding DNA: TGTGCCAGCAGCCCTGGGAGTTCTGCCTACGAGCAGTACTTC.

V is TRBV2 and J is TRBJ2-5; 8 positions agree with TRBD2. Germline-derived CDR1 and CDR2 are SNHLY and FYNNEI. The CDR3 is 12 amino acids. The junction had 3 bases not matched to a gene; V was cut back by 7 bases and J by 5 bases. The CDR3 loop is CASNPGGETQYF. The DNA for the CDR3 is TGTGCCAGCAACCCGGGAGGGGAGACCCAGTACTTC. Together with reference TRBV2 and TRBJ2-5, the CDR3 gives the full variable domain: EPEVTQTPSHQVTQMGQEVILRCVPISNHLYFYWYRQILGQKVEFLVSFYNNEISEKSEIFDDQFSVERPDGSNFTLKIRSTKLEDSAMYFCASNPGGETQYFGPGTRLLVL.

The chain employs TRBV4-3 and TRBJ1-4; no firm D call. V was trimmed by 0 bases and J by 2 bases, leaving 7 bases between them. CDR3 length: 15 residues. Germline V gene sequence: CDR1 LGHNA, CDR2 YSLEER. The CDR3 is CASSQDRTTNEKLFF. CDR3 DNA sequence: TGCGCCAGCAGCCAAGATCGCACGACTAATGAAAAACTGTTTTTT.

This clone occurred once. The V gene is TRBV7-8, the J gene TRBJ1-5; D is undetermined. The CDR3 spans 14 residues. CDR1 is SGHVS and CDR2 is FQNEAQ in the germline V gene. Deletions cut 2 bases from V and 1 base from J, with 6 bases between. CDR3 loop: CASSLRPSNQPQHF. CDR3 DNA sequence: TGTGCCAGCAGCTTAAGGCCGAGCAATCAGCCCCAGCATTTT.

The chain combines TRBV13 with TRBJ2-2; unclear D gene. Germline V gene lookup returns CDR1 PRHDT and CDR2 FYEKMQ (reference sequence). CDR3 length equals 12 residues. The ends were cut back, 5 bases at V and 7 bases at J, with 8 bases in the middle. The CDR3 here is CASSPYVGELFF. Here the CDR3 DNA reads TGTGCCAGCAGCCCCTACGTCGGGGAGCTGTTTTTT.